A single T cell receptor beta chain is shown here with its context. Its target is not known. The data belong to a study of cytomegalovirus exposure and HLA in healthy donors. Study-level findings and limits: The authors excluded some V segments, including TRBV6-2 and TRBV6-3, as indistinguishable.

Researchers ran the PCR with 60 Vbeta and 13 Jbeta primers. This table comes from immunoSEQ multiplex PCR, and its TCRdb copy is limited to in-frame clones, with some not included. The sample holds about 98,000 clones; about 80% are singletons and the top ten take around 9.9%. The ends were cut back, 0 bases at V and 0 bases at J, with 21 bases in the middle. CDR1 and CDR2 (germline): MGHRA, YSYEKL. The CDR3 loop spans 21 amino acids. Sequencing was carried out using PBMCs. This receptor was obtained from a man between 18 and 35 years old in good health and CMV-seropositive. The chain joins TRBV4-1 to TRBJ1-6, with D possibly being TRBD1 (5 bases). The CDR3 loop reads CASSQEVRARKKNSYNSPLHF. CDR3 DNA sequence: TGCGCCAGCAGCCAAGAGGTCAGGGCCCGGAAGAAGAACTCCTATAATTCACCCCTCCACTTT.